This T cell receptor beta chain comes out of a study of T cell responses to AZD1222 COVID-19 vaccine. The CDR3 sequence is 15 residues long. In germline, CDR1 is SGHTA, CDR2 FQGNSA. V was cut by 6 bases and J by 3 bases, with 16 bases left in between. Repertoires were generated with immunoSEQ multiplex PCR, while TCRdb's copy carries only in-frame clones and drops some. This table holds roughly 72,000 clones, about nine tenths found once. The chain has TRBV7-2 and TRBJ2-3, with D possibly matching TRBD2 (6 bases). The source of this sequence is an adult who received the MenACWY meningococcal vaccine as a control. This sample comprised peripheral blood, obtained 28 days after the second dose of the MenACWY control vaccine. CDR3 bases: TGTGCCAGCAGTGGGCTCGCGGGGCGGACAGATACGCAGTATTTT. Translated: CASSGLAGRTDTQYF. The complete variable domain, with remaining parts taken from reference TRBV7-2 and TRBJ2-3, reads GAGVSQSPSNKVTEKGKDVELRCDPISGHTALYWYRQSLGQGLEFLIYFQGNSAPDKSGLPSDRFSAERTGGSVSTLTIQRTQQEDSAVYLCASSGLAGRTDTQYFGPGTRLTVL.